Below are 32 T cell receptor beta chains sequenced from a single sample in a study of response to subunit inactivated influenza vaccine. TCRdb recomputed calls from the RT-PCR reads with MiXCR, one row per CDR3 protein. The sample has 500,000 to 550,000 distinct CDR3 sequences, under 9% seen once. Sequencing was performed on PBMCs from blood, taken around 25 months after vaccination. The source of these receptors is a man between 50 and 69 years old who received an inactivated influenza vaccine.

To note about this clonotype: This may arise from a read error, as a much more abundant clone is one base away. The rearrangement links TRBV29-1 to TRBJ2-3; D might be TRBD1 (5 bases). CDR3 length: 14 amino acids. CDR1 and CDR2 (germline): SQVTM, ANQGSEA. V gave up 5 bases and J gave up 2 bases, with 14 bases separating them. DNA of the CDR3: TGCAGCGTTAAGGGCAGGGCCAACACAGATACGCAGTATTTT. This gives the protein CSVKGRANTDTQYF.

This chain connects TRBV7-8 to TRBJ1-6; 9 bases align to TRBD1. V lost 0 bases and J lost 4; bases outside the gene matches: 4. The CDR3 has 17 residues. CDR1 is SGHVS and CDR2 is FQNEAQ in the germline V gene. CDR3 sequence (DNA): TGTGCCAGCAGCTTAGCGGGACAGGGCACTTATAATTCACCCCTCCACTTT. Translating it yields CASSLAGQGTYNSPLHF.

Remarks on this clonotype: The junction and the germline gene differ at one end; a read error may be behind it. The rearrangement joins TRBV15 to TRBJ2-5; 7 positions match TRBD1. Per the germline V gene, CDR1 is LNHNV and CDR2 is YYDKDF (reference sequence). CDR3 length equals 14 residues. In nucleotides, the CDR3 is TGTGCCACCATCAGAGACTTACAGGGGGAGACCCAGTACTTC. Amino acids: CATIRDLQGETQYF.

This clonotype came up a few times. The rearrangement links TRBV6-2 or TRBV6-3 to TRBJ2-6; D is perhaps TRBD1 (6 bases). The CDR3 has 16 residues. Trimming removed 8 bases from V and 0 bases from J, with 14 bases in between. From germline, CDR1 is MNHEY and CDR2 SVGEGT. The CDR3 is CASGRGRASGANVLTF. The CDR3, as DNA: TGTGCCAGCGGCAGGGGAAGGGCCTCTGGGGCCAACGTCCTGACTTTC.

This clonotype was found a few times. This rearrangement joins TRBV12-3 or TRBV12-4 to TRBJ2-3; unclear D gene. V lost 2 bases and J lost 11, with 11 bases in between. The CDR3 totals 12 residues. The CDR3, as DNA: TGTGCCAGCAGTTTAACAGTAATAGAGCAGTATTTT. Translated: CASSLTVIEQYF.

The rearrangement links TRBV4-1 to TRBJ2-3; 14 bases map to TRBD2. This CDR3 comprises 17 residues. With V trimmed by 4 bases and J by 5 bases, 8 bases remained unmatched. From germline, CDR1 is MGHRA and CDR2 YSYEKL. The CDR3 nucleotides read TGCGCCAGCAGCCTCCGACGACTAGCGGGAGGGCAAGATACGCAGTATTTT. The encoded protein is CASSLRRLAGGQDTQYF.

This clonotype was seen many times. The CDR3 sequence is CASSKGLAGPSTDTQYF. The DNA of the CDR3 is TGTGCCAGCAGCAAAGGCCTAGCGGGACCTAGCACAGATACGCAGTATTTT. This sequence joins TRBV6-1 and TRBJ2-3; 9 nucleotides align to TRBD2. V was clipped by 6 bases and J by 0 bases; unmatched bases: 10. Germline-derived CDR1 and CDR2 are MNHNS and SASEGT. The CDR3 runs to 17 residues.

The sample holds many counts of this clonotype. The J gene is TRBJ1-1, the V gene TRBV7-2; 8 positions agree with TRBD1. V was pared by 5 bases and J by 4 bases, with 12 bases of the junction left unmatched. This CDR3 has 16 residues. Per germline, CDR1 SGHTA and CDR2 FQGNSA. CDR3 nucleotides: TGTGCCAGCAGCCCGGACAGGGTGGGAGTTGGCACTGAAGCTTTCTTT. Translated: CASSPDRVGVGTEAFF.

CDR3: CASSQAPDGTGELFF. The CDR3 region has the DNA TGCGCCAGCAGCCAAGCACCTGACGGAACCGGGGAGCTGTTTTTT. The rearrangement joins TRBV4-3 to TRBJ2-2, with D unclear. Trimming took 1 base from V and 5 from J, leaving 11 bases between them. The CDR3 has 15 amino acids. The germline V gene encodes CDR1 LGHNA and CDR2 YSLEER.

This clonotype was counted a few times. The chain is built from TRBV4-1 and TRBJ2-5; 9 bases match TRBD2. Looked up from germline, CDR1 is MGHRA and CDR2 is YSYEKL. V lost 6 bases, J lost 4 bases, and 12 bases stayed unmatched. There are 16 residues in the CDR3. This chain's CDR3 is CASSRISGSSVETQYF. As DNA, the CDR3 is TGCGCCAGCAGTCGAATTAGCGGGAGTTCGGTAGAGACCCAGTACTTC.

There are a few counts of this clonotype. The V gene is TRBV5-6, the J gene TRBJ1-1; D gene ambiguous. This CDR3 is 16 amino acids long. CDR1 and CDR2 (germline): SGHDT, YYEEEE. Deletions cut 0 bases from V and 1 base from J, with 13 bases between. This CDR3 reads CASSLARRSTNTEAFF. In DNA, the CDR3 is TGTGCCAGCAGCTTGGCCCGGAGGAGCACGAACACTGAAGCTTTCTTT. Full variable domain (outside the CDR3, taken from reference TRBV5-6 and TRBJ1-1): DAGVTQSPTHLIKTRGQQVTLRCSPKSGHDTVSWYQQALGQGPQFIFQYYEEEERQRGNFPDRFSGHQFPNYSSELNVNALLLGDSALYLCASSLARRSTNTEAFFGQGTRLTVV.

This clonotype was recorded at least ten times. This chain uses TRBV27 with TRBJ2-1; D gene ambiguous. This CDR3 comprises 14 residues. Trimming shortened V by 0 bases and J by 4 bases, and 7 bases separated the two germline ends. Germline V lookup: CDR1 MNHEY, CDR2 SMNVEV (reference sequence). The CDR3 loop reads CASSLSGPYNEQFF. CDR3 nucleotide sequence: TGTGCCAGCAGTTTATCTGGCCCTTACAATGAGCAGTTCTTC.

This clonotype was counted between two and nine times. The chain carries TRBV18 and TRBJ1-1; weak D call: TRBD1 (5 bases). CDR3 length: 14 amino acids. Germline V CDR1 and CDR2: KGHSH, LQKENI. V lost 5 bases and J lost 5, with 15 bases in between. CDR3 protein: CASSTTAGNTEAFF. The CDR3 coding sequence is TGTGCCAGCTCAACCACCGCAGGGAATACTGAAGCTTTCTTT.

The sample holds many counts of this clonotype. The chain recombines TRBV11-3 with TRBJ1-1, with D perhaps TRBD1 (5 bases). Germline V gives CDR1 SGHNT, CDR2 YENEEA. This CDR3 comprises 12 residues. Trimming pared 3 bases from V and 5 bases from J, leaving 7 bases between. The CDR3 DNA reads TGTGCCAGCAGCTTCGGGGGGACTGAAGCTTTCTTT. This codes for CASSFGGTEAFF.

This clonotype was observed a handful of times. This sequence joins TRBV11-2 and TRBJ1-2, with D unclear. This CDR3 has 16 residues. The V and J ends lost 0 bases and 0 bases respectively, with 11 bases between them. Germline V gene data show CDR1 as SGHAT and CDR2 as FQNNGV. CDR3 sequence: CASSLELPPTNYGYTF. The CDR3 DNA follows: TGTGCCAGCAGCTTAGAGTTGCCGCCGACTAACTATGGCTACACCTTC.

This clonotype was picked up a small number of times. The chain joins TRBV20-1 to TRBJ2-5; maybe TRBD1 (7 bases). V lost 1 base and J lost 2, with 26 bases in between. Germline V CDR1 and CDR2: DFQATT, SNEGSKA (reference sequence). The CDR3 extends over 19 amino acids. Here the CDR3 reads CSARVTSGQEGIRQETQYF. The CDR3 nucleotides are TGCAGTGCTAGAGTTACAAGTGGACAGGAGGGGATCCGTCAAGAGACCCAGTACTTC.

This clonotype was observed a few times. The rearrangement links TRBV5-4 to TRBJ2-2; the D gene is possibly TRBD2 (5 bases). The length of the CDR3 is 19 residues. Per germline, CDR1 SGHNT and CDR2 YYREEE (reference sequence). Trimming stripped 1 base from V and 4 bases from J, with 23 bases between. The CDR3 coding sequence is TGTGCCAGCAGCTTGTTATCGGGGTACGGTTTCGCGGGCACCGGGGAGCTGTTTTTT. Its protein is CASSLLSGYGFAGTGELFF.

This clonotype was detected ten times or more. This rearrangement joins TRBV4-3 to TRBJ2-1; a possible D gene is TRBD2 (6 bases). The CDR3 length is 16 residues. Germline V gene data show CDR1 as LGHNA and CDR2 as YSLEER. V lost 4 bases, J lost 10 bases, and 23 bases lay in between. The CDR3 loop is CASSPYGPPGGGEQFF. The CDR3 coding sequence is TGCGCCAGCAGCCCGTACGGCCCTCCCGGGGGTGGGGAGCAGTTCTTC.

The chain joins TRBV11-1 to TRBJ2-5, with D perhaps matching TRBD1 (5 bases). Germline-derived CDR1 and CDR2 are SGHAT and FQDESV (reference sequence). The CDR3 loop spans 13 amino acids. Between the trimmed V and J ends, which lost 3 bases and 4 bases, there was a span of 9 bases. As DNA, the CDR3 is TGTGCCAGCAGCTTGACAGCCGGAGAGACCCAGTACTTC. It codes for CASSLTAGETQYF. Full variable domain (rest looked up from reference TRBV11-1 and TRBJ2-5): EAEVAQSPRYKITEKSQAVAFWCDPISGHATLYWYRQILGQGPELLVQFQDESVVDDSQLPKDRFSAERLKGVDSTLKIQPAELGDSAMYLCASSLTAGETQYFGPGTRLLVL.

This clonotype has at least ten counts. The chain is built from TRBV6-2 or TRBV6-3 and TRBJ1-5; 8 nucleotides match TRBD1. Germline assignment: CDR1 MNHEY and CDR2 SVGEGT. Losses at the gene ends were 4 bases for V and 7 bases for J; bases not matched to a gene: 12. The CDR3 runs to 16 residues. This CDR3 reads CASSSPLRGQKQPQHF. CDR3 bases: TGTGCCAGCAGTTCCCCCCTCAGGGGGCAGAAACAGCCCCAGCATTTT.

The rearrangement joins TRBV7-2 to TRBJ2-3; 15 bases map to TRBD2. This CDR3 is 16 amino acids long. Germline V gene data show CDR1 as SGHTA and CDR2 as FQGNSA. V shed 2 bases, J shed 6 bases, and the junction held 3 bases outside the gene matches. Here the CDR3 reads CASSLTGTSGRDTQYF. The CDR3 DNA reads as TGTGCCAGCAGCTTAACCGGGACTAGCGGGAGGGATACGCAGTATTTT.

In its sample, this clonotype was seen a few times. The chain has TRBV7-3 and TRBJ2-2; 7 bases fit TRBD1. The germline V gene encodes CDR1 SGHTA and CDR2 FQGTGA. The CDR3 loop spans 17 amino acids. J gave up 4 bases and V 0 bases, and 8 bases lay outside the gene matches. The CDR3 sequence is CASSLTGQRPPTGELFF. CDR3 sequence (DNA): TGTGCCAGCAGCTTAACGGGACAGAGACCCCCCACCGGGGAGCTGTTTTTT.

This clonotype was picked up a small number of times. The J gene is TRBJ2-1, the V gene TRBV20-1, with 15 bases aligning to TRBD2. J lost 9 bases, V lost 3 bases, and 24 bases had no gene match. This CDR3 contains 21 residues. Germline CDR1 reads DFQATT; CDR2 reads SNEGSKA (reference sequence). Written as DNA, the CDR3 is TGCAGTGCTAGGGCGCGTCCCGGGACTAGCGGGAGGAATTTCGTTTTATCTGAGCAGTTCTTC. Translation: CSARARPGTSGRNFVLSEQFF.

The rearrangement uses TRBV30 and TRBJ1-1; tentative D call: TRBD1 (6 bases). The germline V gene encodes CDR1 GTSNPN and CDR2 SVGIG (reference sequence). V shed 1 base and J shed 10 bases, with 19 bases lying between them. The CDR3 has 14 residues. CDR3 amino acids: CAWSASRGGAVAFF. The CDR3, as DNA: TGTGCCTGGAGTGCCTCGAGGGGGGGCGCAGTAGCTTTCTTT. Complete variable domain (other parts from reference TRBV30 and TRBJ1-1): SQTIHQWPATLVQPVGSPLSLECTVEGTSNPNLYWYRQAAGRGLQLLFYSVGIGQISSEVPQNLSASRPQDRQFILSSKKLLLSDSGFYLCAWSASRGGAVAFFGQGTRLTVV.

This clonotype turned up a few times. The rearrangement uses TRBV7-9 and TRBJ1-2; D is perhaps TRBD1 (5 bases). Trimming cost V 1 base and J 7 bases, with 13 bases left between them. The CDR3 totals 14 residues. The germline gives CDR1 SEHNR, CDR2 FQNEAQ (reference sequence). This chain's CDR3 is CASSLGTQDGGYTF. The CDR3 bases are TGTGCCAGCAGCTTAGGGACACAGGATGGTGGCTACACCTTC.

CDR3 DNA: TGTGCCAGCAGCTCAGACAGGGGGACTAGGGGCAATCAGCCCCAGCATTTT. It encodes CASSSDRGTRGNQPQHF. The V and J genes are TRBV28 and TRBJ1-5; the match to TRBD1 covers 9 bases. This CDR3 is built from 17 residues. The trim removed 6 bases at V and 2 bases at J, leaving 11 bases unmatched. Germline V gives CDR1 MDHEN, CDR2 SYDVKM.

This clonotype was detected only a few times. The chain couples TRBV12-3 or TRBV12-4 to TRBJ2-1; D remains unclear. The CDR3 sequence is 13 residues long. V was trimmed by 3 bases and J by 5 bases, leaving 8 bases between them. The CDR3 sequence: CASSFAEDNEQFF. CDR3 DNA sequence: TGTGCCAGCAGTTTCGCGGAAGACAATGAGCAGTTCTTC.

CDR3 in DNA: TGTGCCACCAGTGATTTGGCGACTAGATCCGGGGAGCTGTTTTTT. This encodes CATSDLATRSGELFF. This chain uses TRBV24-1 with TRBJ2-2; perhaps TRBD2 as D (6 bases). Trimming cost V 0 bases and J 6 bases, with 10 bases left between them. The CDR3 runs 15 residues. The germline V gene encodes CDR1 KGHDR and CDR2 SFDVKD.

This clonotype has a count of ten or more. The chain couples TRBV20-1 to TRBJ2-4; no clear D gene. Trimming took 6 bases from V and 15 from J, leaving 18 bases between them. Germline V gene sequence: CDR1 DFQATT, CDR2 SNEGSKA (reference sequence). The CDR3 consists of 11 residues. The CDR3 nucleotides read TGCAGTGCCCACAAGACGGGCGGACGGTACTTC. The encoded protein is CSAHKTGGRYF.

This clonotype was detected a few times. The chain is built from TRBV27 and TRBJ2-1, with D perhaps TRBD1 (6 bases). V was pared by 5 bases and J by 3 bases, with 11 bases between. The length of the CDR3 is 14 residues. Germline-derived CDR1 and CDR2 are MNHEY and SMNVEV (reference sequence). For the CDR3, the DNA is TGTGCCAGCAGTCTAACAGGGTACTACAATGAGCAGTTCTTC. Amino acids: CASSLTGYYNEQFF.

Only a few counts were recorded for this clonotype. The chain employs TRBV3-1 and TRBJ2-1; 9 bases line up with TRBD1. This CDR3 region has 16 residues. Per the germline V gene, CDR1 is LGHDT and CDR2 is YNNKEL (reference sequence). The J segment lost 9 bases and the V segment lost 4 bases, leaving 13 bases of the junction unmatched. This CDR3 is CASSLRGGDRVSEQFF. In DNA, the CDR3 is TGTGCCAGCAGCCTACGAGGGGGGGACAGGGTGAGTGAGCAGTTCTTC.

Ten or more counts support this clonotype. The V call is TRBV20-1, the J call TRBJ1-5; 7 bases line up with TRBD1. Germline V gene sequence: CDR1 DFQATT, CDR2 SNEGSKA (reference sequence). This CDR3 region has 16 residues. V lost 2 bases and J lost 6; bases outside the gene matches: 13. The CDR3: CSARTTPDRDPQPQHF. CDR3 bases: TGCAGTGCTAGAACTACACCCGACAGGGACCCTCAGCCCCAGCATTTT.